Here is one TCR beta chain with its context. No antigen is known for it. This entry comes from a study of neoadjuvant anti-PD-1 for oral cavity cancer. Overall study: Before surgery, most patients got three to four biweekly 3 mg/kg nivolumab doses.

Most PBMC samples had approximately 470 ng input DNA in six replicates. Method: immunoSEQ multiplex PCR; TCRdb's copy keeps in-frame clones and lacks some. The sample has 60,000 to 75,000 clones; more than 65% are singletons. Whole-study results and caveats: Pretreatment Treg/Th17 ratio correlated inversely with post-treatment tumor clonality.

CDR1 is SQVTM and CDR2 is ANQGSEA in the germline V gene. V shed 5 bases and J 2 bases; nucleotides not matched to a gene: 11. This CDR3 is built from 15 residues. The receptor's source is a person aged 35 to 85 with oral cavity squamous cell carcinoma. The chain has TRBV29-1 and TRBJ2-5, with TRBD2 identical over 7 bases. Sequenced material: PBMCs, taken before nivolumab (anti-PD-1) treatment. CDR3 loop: CSVRPGAGLQETQYF. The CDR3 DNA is TGCAGCGTTAGGCCCGGAGCGGGGCTACAAGAGACCCAGTACTTC.